The 28 T cell receptor beta chains reported below all come from one sample, sequenced in a study of CD8+ T cells in alopecia areata. As the sequencing template, cDNA was produced by extracting RNA and reverse transcribing it. The data were produced by immunoSEQ multiplex PCR, yet TCRdb's version contains in-frame clones alone and is incomplete. The sample has over 200,000 clones; 50% to 60% are singletons. This material consisted of CD4+ T cells sorted from blood, taken at week 0. The receptors stem from a human donor with alopecia areata.

The chain uses TRBV29-1 and TRBJ2-1; TRBD2 aligns across 8 bases. Germline lookup yields CDR1 SQVTM and CDR2 ANQGSEA. The junction had 17 bases not matched to a gene; V was cut back by 7 bases and J by 9 bases. This CDR3 has 15 amino acids. The DNA for the CDR3 is TGCAGCGCCCGACCCGGGACTAGTGGTTCAGGTGAGCAGTTCTTC. This translates into CSARPGTSGSGEQFF.

This clone was seen more than once but under ten times. This chain uses TRBV11-2 with TRBJ2-3; the match to TRBD2 covers 9 bases. Germline V CDR1 and CDR2: SGHAT, FQNNGV. The CDR3 extends over 16 amino acids. J was trimmed by 4 bases and V by 0 bases; bases with no gene match: 5. CDR3 residues: CASSLDFAGGPDTQYF. In nucleotides, the CDR3 is TGTGCCAGCAGCTTAGACTTTGCGGGAGGGCCAGATACGCAGTATTTT.

The V gene is TRBV20-1, the J gene TRBJ1-4; D uncertain. This CDR3 spans 10 amino acids. Germline V gene lookup returns CDR1 DFQATT and CDR2 SNEGSKA (reference sequence). V was trimmed by 3 bases and J by 8 bases, leaving 4 bases between them. The chain's CDR3 is CSASEEKLFF. The CDR3 bases are TGCAGTGCTAGCGAGGAAAAACTGTTTTTT.

This clone was picked up one time. The rearrangement links TRBV7-8 to TRBJ2-7; tentatively, D is TRBD2 (6 bases). V was shortened by 5 bases and J by 0 bases, with 8 bases between the two germline ends. There are 13 residues in the CDR3. CDR1 and CDR2 from the germline V gene are SGHVS and FQNEAQ. CDR3 DNA sequence: TGTGCCAGCAGCCTGGACTACTCCTACGAGCAGTACTTC. Protein sequence: CASSLDYSYEQYF.

This clone was counted between two and nine times. The V call is TRBV29-1, the J call TRBJ1-2, with D tentatively TRBD1 (6 bases). The CDR3 is 13 residues long. The V gene lost 6 bases and the J gene lost 7 bases, with 18 bases spanning the gap. CDR1 and CDR2 from the germline V gene are SQVTM and ANQGSEA. CDR3 sequence reads: CSVPDRGRSGYTF. CDR3 sequence (DNA): TGCAGCGTCCCGGACAGAGGGCGAAGTGGCTACACCTTC.

This clone was seen many times. This chain uses TRBV5-4 with TRBJ2-2; 11 nucleotides match TRBD1. CDR3 size: 16 residues. Germline loops: CDR1 SGHNT, CDR2 YYREEE (reference sequence). J was trimmed by 0 bases and V by 3 bases; bases with no gene match: 1. CDR3 residues: CASSWGQGANTGELFF. As DNA, the CDR3 is TGTGCCAGCAGCTGGGGACAGGGGGCGAACACCGGGGAGCTGTTTTTT.

This clone has only a few counts. This chain joins TRBV28 and TRBJ2-3; 8 bases align to TRBD2. Germline CDR1 is MDHEN and CDR2 is SYDVKM. The V gene end was trimmed by 5 bases and the J gene end by 6 bases; junction bases not matched to a gene: 10. The CDR3 extends over 15 amino acids. Written as DNA, the CDR3 is TGTGCCAGCAGTCTCACTGGCGGGGGGCAGGATACGCAGTATTTT. Encoded protein: CASSLTGGGQDTQYF. The whole variable domain, filled in from reference TRBV28 and TRBJ2-3, reads DVKVTQSSRYLVKRTGEKVFLECVQDMDHENMFWYRQDPGLGLRLIYFSYDVKMKEKGDIPEGYSVSREKKERFSLILESASTNQTSMYLCASSLTGGGQDTQYFGPGTRLTVL.

This sequence joins TRBV6-5 and TRBJ1-2; D gene ambiguous. CDR1 MNHEY and CDR2 SVGAGI come from the germline V gene. Trimming left V 6 bases short and J 1 base short, with 6 bases between. This CDR3 region has 12 residues. For the CDR3, the DNA is TGTGCCAGCAGGGCGTTTAACTATGGCTACACCTTC. It yields the protein CASRAFNYGYTF.

This clone was observed a few times. The J gene is TRBJ2-7, the V gene TRBV6-5, with D unclear. Looked up from germline, CDR1 is MNHEY and CDR2 is SVGAGI. Trimming left V 2 bases short and J 6 bases short, with 11 bases between. CDR3 length: 13 residues. CDR3 sequence reads: CASSYRQATEQYF. For the CDR3, the DNA is TGTGCCAGCAGTTACAGGCAGGCCACCGAGCAGTACTTC.

The CDR3 sequence: CSAGWWGELFF. The CDR3 DNA is TGCAGCGCAGGGTGGTGGGGGGAGCTGTTTTTT. This chain uses TRBV29-1 with TRBJ2-2, with a tentative D call TRBD1 (5 bases). The germline V gene has CDR1 SQVTM and CDR2 ANQGSEA. CDR3 length: 11 residues. V gave up 7 bases and J gave up 8 bases, with 11 bases separating them.

This chain connects TRBV30 to TRBJ2-1; D is perhaps TRBD1 (5 bases). The CDR3 sequence is 11 residues long. V lost 3 bases, J lost 10 bases, and 10 bases lay in between. Germline CDR1 reads GTSNPN; CDR2 reads SVGIG (reference sequence). CDR3 sequence (DNA): TGTGCCTGGAGGATGTACAGGGAGCAGTTCTTC. Translating it yields CAWRMYREQFF.

This rearrangement joins TRBV6-1 to TRBJ1-1, with D possibly being TRBD1 (6 bases). CDR3 length: 15 amino acids. The ends were cut back, 4 bases at V and 4 bases at J, with 16 bases in the middle. Per the germline V gene, CDR1 is MNHNS and CDR2 is SASEGT. CDR3: CASSADSGAGTEAFF. The DNA of the CDR3 is TGTGCCAGCAGTGCGGACAGCGGAGCGGGCACTGAAGCTTTCTTT.

This clone came up many times. The chain employs TRBV6-5 and TRBJ2-7; no definite D call. The CDR3 has 14 amino acids. Between the trimmed V and J ends, which lost 4 bases and 2 bases, there was a span of 12 bases. The germline V gene encodes CDR1 MNHEY and CDR2 SVGAGI. The CDR3 loop reads CASSSRVPPYEQYF. The CDR3 nucleotides are TGTGCCAGCAGTTCAAGGGTTCCCCCCTACGAGCAGTACTTC.

This chain joins TRBV29-1 and TRBJ1-1, with 9 bases aligning to TRBD1. Per the germline V gene, CDR1 is SQVTM and CDR2 is ANQGSEA. The CDR3 sequence is 15 residues long. Trimming cost V 7 bases and J 1 base; bases outside gene matches: 10. CDR3 sequence: CSAKASGQGNTEAFF. CDR3 DNA: TGCAGCGCTAAAGCGTCGGGACAGGGGAACACTGAAGCTTTCTTT.

This clone was seen a handful of times. The chain combines TRBV27 with TRBJ1-1; D call uncertain. Trimming removed 6 bases at V and 5 bases at J, with 19 bases between. The CDR3 spans 15 residues. Per the germline V gene, CDR1 is MNHEY and CDR2 is SMNVEV (reference sequence). The DNA of the CDR3 is TGTGCCAGCAGCGGACGAGGCGCGGGAGAGACTGAAGCTTTCTTT. Protein product: CASSGRGAGETEAFF.

The V gene is TRBV11-2, the J gene TRBJ2-5; the D call may be TRBD1 or TRBD2 (6 bases each). This CDR3 spans 15 amino acids. Germline CDR1 and CDR2: SGHAT and FQNNGV. Trimming left V 7 bases short and J 5 bases short, with 20 bases between. The CDR3 loop reads CASTWGASKRETQYF. As DNA, the CDR3 is TGTGCCAGCACCTGGGGGGCAAGTAAGAGGGAGACCCAGTACTTC.

This clone was seen more than once but under ten times. This chain connects TRBV5-4 to TRBJ1-2; D might be TRBD1 (6 bases). This CDR3 has 19 amino acids. Germline CDR1 SGHNT, CDR2 YYREEE (reference sequence). The V end lost 3 bases, the J end lost 2 bases, and 26 bases lay between the germline ends. In DNA form, the CDR3 reads TGTGCCAGCAGCTGGGGGCACCGGTCGGCAGGACAGACGAACTATGGCTACACCTTC. Translating it yields CASSWGHRSAGQTNYGYTF.

The rearrangement joins TRBV5-1 to TRBJ2-3, with D perhaps given as TRBD1 or TRBD2 (5 bases each). Trimming removed 4 bases at V and 5 bases at J, with 14 bases between. This CDR3 comprises 14 residues. CDR1 SGHRS and CDR2 YFSETQ come from the germline V gene. The CDR3 DNA reads as TGCGCCAGCAGCCGCTGGGCTGGGGGAGATACGCAGTATTTT. Protein: CASSRWAGGDTQYF.

The chain combines TRBV11-2 with TRBJ2-7, with D uncertain. Germline CDR1 and CDR2: SGHAT and FQNNGV. V lost 3 bases and J 3 bases, leaving 12 bases between the germline ends. The CDR3 is 14 residues long. For the CDR3, the DNA is TGTGCCAGCAGCTTTGGCAGTGCTAACTACGAGCAGTACTTC. This encodes CASSFGSANYEQYF.

This clone has just a few counts. The chain's CDR3 is CSASPGVGQPQHF. DNA for the CDR3: TGCAGCGCCTCACCAGGGGTAGGTCAGCCCCAGCATTTT. The rearrangement joins TRBV29-1 to TRBJ1-5, with D possibly TRBD1 on 6 matching bases. Trimming removed 7 bases from V and 6 bases from J, with 16 bases in between. The CDR3 sequence is 13 residues long. In germline, CDR1 is SQVTM, CDR2 ANQGSEA.

The chain recombines TRBV13 with TRBJ2-1; the match to TRBD1 covers 7 bases. CDR1 is PRHDT, CDR2 FYEKMQ, per germline (reference sequence). This CDR3 has 12 residues. V was pared by 5 bases and J by 15 bases, with 10 bases of the junction left unmatched. The CDR3 region is CASSLPQGDMFF. CDR3 nucleotide sequence: TGTGCCAGCAGCCTCCCCCAGGGGGATATGTTCTTC.

The chain combines TRBV6-1 with TRBJ2-7; D is possibly TRBD1 (6 bases). Germline V gene lookup returns CDR1 MNHNS and CDR2 SASEGT. V gave up 6 bases and J gave up 2 bases, with 14 bases separating them. The CDR3 contains 14 residues. CDR3 loop: CASSPNRVTYEQYF. CDR3 bases: TGTGCCAGCAGCCCTAACAGGGTTACCTACGAGCAGTACTTC.

The V gene is TRBV18, the J gene TRBJ1-2; D gene uncertain. V shed 1 base and J shed 6 bases, with 9 bases lying between them. The CDR3 is made up of 13 amino acids. Germline V lookup: CDR1 KGHSH, CDR2 LQKENI. This chain's CDR3 is CASSPLAEDGYTF. The CDR3 DNA is TGTGCCAGCTCACCACTTGCGGAGGATGGCTACACCTTC.

This clone was counted between two and nine times. This specimen includes other DNA sequences encoding the same CDR3. The chain is built from TRBV5-1 and TRBJ2-6, with 7 positions matching TRBD1. Germline assignment: CDR1 SGHRS and CDR2 YFSETQ. Losses at the gene ends were 2 bases for V and 2 bases for J; bases not matched to a gene: 1. This CDR3 is built from 15 residues. This CDR3 reads CASSLQGTGANVLTF. CDR3 DNA: TGCGCCAGCAGCTTACAGGGGACTGGGGCCAACGTCCTGACTTTC.

V is TRBV5-1 and J is TRBJ2-5, with 9 bases that match TRBD1. Germline V gene lookup returns CDR1 SGHRS and CDR2 YFSETQ. The V gene end was trimmed by 3 bases and the J gene end by 4 bases; junction bases not matched to a gene: 4. CDR3 length equals 14 residues. CDR3 nucleotide sequence: TGCGCCAGCAGCTCAGGGACAGGGCCAGAGACCCAGTACTTC. Amino acid sequence: CASSSGTGPETQYF.

J is TRBJ2-7 and V is TRBV29-1, with a tentative D call TRBD1 (5 bases). The ends were cut back, 1 base at V and 4 bases at J, with 8 bases in the middle. CDR1 is SQVTM, CDR2 ANQGSEA, per germline. The CDR3 spans 12 residues. DNA for the CDR3: TGCAGCGTTGAAGGACAGTCTTACGAGCAGTACTTC. This encodes CSVEGQSYEQYF.

This clone was observed a handful of times. The chain links TRBV5-1 to TRBJ2-1; D uncertain. The germline V gene has CDR1 SGHRS and CDR2 YFSETQ. V was trimmed by 0 bases and J by 6 bases, leaving 10 bases between them. The CDR3 is 14 amino acids. CDR3 nucleotides: TGCGCCAGCAGCTTGGCCCCGGCTGGCAATGAGCAGTTCTTC. Amino acid sequence: CASSLAPAGNEQFF.

This sequence joins TRBV29-1 and TRBJ2-7, with TRBD2 matching over 16 bases. CDR3 length: 17 residues. Per germline, CDR1 SQVTM and CDR2 ANQGSEA. V shed 6 bases, J shed 6 bases, and the junction held 14 bases outside the gene matches. CDR3 coding DNA: TGCAGCGTCGCGGGACTAGCGGGGGGGCTAAAGTTTGGCGAGCAGTACTTC. Encoded protein: CSVAGLAGGLKFGEQYF.